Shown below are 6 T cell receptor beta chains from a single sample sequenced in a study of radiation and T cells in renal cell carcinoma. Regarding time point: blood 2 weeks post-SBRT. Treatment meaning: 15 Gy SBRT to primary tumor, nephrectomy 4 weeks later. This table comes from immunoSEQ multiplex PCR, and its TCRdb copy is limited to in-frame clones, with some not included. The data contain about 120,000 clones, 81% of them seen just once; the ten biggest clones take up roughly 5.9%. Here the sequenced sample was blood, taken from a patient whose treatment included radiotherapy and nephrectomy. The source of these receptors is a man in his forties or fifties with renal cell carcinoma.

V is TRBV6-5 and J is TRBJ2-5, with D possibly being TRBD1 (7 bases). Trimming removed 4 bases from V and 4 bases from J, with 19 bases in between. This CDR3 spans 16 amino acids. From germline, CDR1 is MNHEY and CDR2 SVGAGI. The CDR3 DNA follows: TGTGCCAGCAGTTCCCAACCCTCTCAGGGGGGAGAGACCCAGTACTTC. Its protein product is CASSSQPSQGGETQYF.

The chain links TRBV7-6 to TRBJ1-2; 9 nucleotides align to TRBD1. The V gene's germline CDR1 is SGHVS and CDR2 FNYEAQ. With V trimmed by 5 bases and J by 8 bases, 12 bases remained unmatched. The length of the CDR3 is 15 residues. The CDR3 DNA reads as TGTGCCAGCAGCCTACAACTACAGGGGGCTGAAGGCTACACCTTC. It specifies CASSLQLQGAEGYTF.

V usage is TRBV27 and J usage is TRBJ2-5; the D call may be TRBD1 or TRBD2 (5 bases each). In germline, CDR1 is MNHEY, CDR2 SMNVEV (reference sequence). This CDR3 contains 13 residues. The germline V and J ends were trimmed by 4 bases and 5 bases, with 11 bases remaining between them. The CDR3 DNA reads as TGTGCCAGCAGTTCGGTGGGGGTTGAGACCCAGTACTTC. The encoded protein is CASSSVGVETQYF.

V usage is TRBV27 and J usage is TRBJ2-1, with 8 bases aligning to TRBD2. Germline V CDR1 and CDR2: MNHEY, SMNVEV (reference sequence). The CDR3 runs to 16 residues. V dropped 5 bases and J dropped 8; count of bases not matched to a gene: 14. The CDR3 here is CASSLRPGLVYDEQFF. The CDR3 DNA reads TGTGCCAGCAGTCTACGACCGGGACTAGTATATGATGAGCAGTTCTTC.

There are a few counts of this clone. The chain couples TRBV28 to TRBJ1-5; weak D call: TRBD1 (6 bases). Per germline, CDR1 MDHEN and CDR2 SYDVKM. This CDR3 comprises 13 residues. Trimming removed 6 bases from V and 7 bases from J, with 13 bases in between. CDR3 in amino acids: CASSRGHSQPQHF. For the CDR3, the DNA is TGTGCCAGCAGCCGGGGGCACAGCCAGCCCCAGCATTTT.

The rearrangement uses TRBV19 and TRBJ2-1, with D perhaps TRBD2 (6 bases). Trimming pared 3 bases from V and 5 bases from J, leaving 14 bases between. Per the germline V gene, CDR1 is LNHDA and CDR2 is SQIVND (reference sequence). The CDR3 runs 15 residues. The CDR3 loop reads CASSMNAGTNNEQFF. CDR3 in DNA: TGTGCCAGTAGTATGAACGCGGGAACGAACAATGAGCAGTTCTTC.